The sequence of this T cell receptor (beta chain) was determined in a study of cytomegalovirus exposure and HLA in healthy donors. Study observations and caveats: 150 to 200 TCR beta chains were listed as cytomegalovirus-associated.

Every donor was a healthy person donating bone marrow. A multiplex PCR was run with 60 Vbeta primers and 13 Jbeta primers. Produced via immunoSEQ multiplex PCR; TCRdb's table is partial and in-frame only. The sample records a few hundred thousand clones, 81% being singletons. With V trimmed by 4 bases and J by 7 bases, 9 bases remained unmatched. Germline CDR1 reads SGHNT; CDR2 reads YYREEE (reference sequence). CDR3 length: 15 amino acids. Turning to this clone: The antigen remains unidentified.

The J gene is TRBJ2-2, the V gene TRBV5-4; 8 bases are shared with TRBD1. The clonotype was recovered from a woman in her fifties or sixties in good health and CMV-seropositive. The sequenced material came from PBMCs. Here the CDR3 DNA reads TGTGCCAGCAGCCCCACAGGGGGATCGGTCGGGGAGCTGTTTTTT. This codes for CASSPTGGSVGELFF.